Below, 16 T cell receptor beta chains from the same sample are listed, as sequenced in a study of blood T cell repertoires in COVID-19 (TCRdb year 2020). Library preparation used the immunoSEQ multiplex PCR assay. In its TCRdb copy, this immuneACCESS table keeps in-frame sequences only and misses some clones. Where compared with another copy, unresolved V genes explain less than half of these, and the others have no known cause. In this sample the table shows roughly 300,000 clones, about 90% of which occur a single time. More than 1% of the sample is held by the ten biggest clonotypes. What was sequenced was PBMCs or T cells enriched from blood (not recorded which). Receptors originate from a woman in her 30s who had recovered from COVID-19.

This chain joins TRBV3-1 (or the pseudogene TRBV3-2) and TRBJ2-3; D possibly corresponds to TRBD2 (5 bases). V lost 0 bases to trimming and J lost 1 base, with 11 bases between them. The CDR3 has 16 amino acids. Germline CDR1 reads LGHDT; CDR2 reads YNNKEL (reference sequence). DNA of the CDR3: TGTGCCAGCAGCCAAGACGGGGTTTGGGGCACAGATACGCAGTATTTT. This translates into CASSQDGVWGTDTQYF.

This sequence joins TRBV5-1 and TRBJ2-3; TRBD2 aligns across 16 bases. Germline CDR1 SGHRS, CDR2 YFSETQ. The trim removed 4 bases at V and 0 bases at J, leaving 5 bases unmatched. This CDR3 spans 18 amino acids. CDR3: CASSLGTSGGASTDTQYF. CDR3 sequence (DNA): TGCGCCAGCAGCCTGGGGACTAGCGGGGGGGCAAGCACAGATACGCAGTATTTT. The variable domain in full, with the rest retrieved from reference TRBV5-1 and TRBJ2-3, is KAGVTQTPRYLIKTRGQQVTLSCSPISGHRSVSWYQQTPGQGLQFLFEYFSETQRNKGNFPGRFSGRQFSNSRSEMNVSTLELGDSALYLCASSLGTSGGASTDTQYFGPGTRLTVL.

This clone was seen a single time. The gene calls are TRBV7-2 and TRBJ2-2, with D tentatively TRBD1 (6 bases). In germline, CDR1 is SGHTA, CDR2 FQGNSA. The CDR3 runs to 14 residues. The germline V and J ends were trimmed by 2 bases and 5 bases, with 9 bases remaining between them. This CDR3 is CASSLLQGTGELFF. The DNA for the CDR3 is TGTGCCAGCAGCTTATTACAGGGAACCGGGGAGCTGTTTTTT.

This clone was detected only once. The chain couples TRBV3-1 (or the pseudogene TRBV3-2) to TRBJ2-5; D is unresolved. V lost 2 bases and J lost 4, with 11 bases in between. The CDR3 has 14 residues. Per the germline V gene, CDR1 is LGHDT and CDR2 is YNNKEL (reference sequence). The CDR3 here is CASSQLLFRETQYF. The CDR3 DNA is TGTGCCAGCAGCCAACTCTTGTTCAGAGAGACCCAGTACTTC.

This chain connects TRBV5-1 to TRBJ2-3; 7 bases are shared with TRBD2. V gave up 4 bases and J gave up 1 base; unmatched junction bases: 9. The CDR3 is 16 amino acids. CDR1 and CDR2 from the germline V gene are SGHRS and YFSETQ. Here the CDR3 DNA reads TGCGCCAGCAGCATGCCGGGCACTAGCGGCACAGATACGCAGTATTTT. It codes for CASSMPGTSGTDTQYF.

This rearrangement joins TRBV10-3 to TRBJ2-3, with D possibly matching TRBD2 (6 bases). The ends were cut back, 10 bases at V and 2 bases at J, with 13 bases in the middle. The CDR3 extends over 13 amino acids. CDR1 is ENHRY, CDR2 SYGVKD, per germline. CDR3 DNA: TGTGCCACCTTAGCGGACAACACAGATACGCAGTATTTT. Translating it yields CATLADNTDTQYF.

This clone was observed a few times. The V gene is TRBV3-1 (or the pseudogene TRBV3-2), the J gene TRBJ1-1; D not resolved. The CDR3 sequence is 14 residues long. Trimming stripped 0 bases from V and 1 base from J, with 6 bases between. Germline V gene sequence: CDR1 LGHDT, CDR2 YNNKEL (reference sequence). Here the CDR3 reads CASSQDSGNTEAFF. CDR3 in DNA: TGTGCCAGCAGCCAAGATTCGGGGAACACTGAAGCTTTCTTT.

This chain uses TRBV6-5 with TRBJ1-2; 8 bases line up with TRBD1. There are 13 residues in the CDR3. CDR1 and CDR2 (germline): MNHEY, SVGAGI. V was pared by 6 bases and J by 4 bases, with 4 bases of the junction left unmatched. Here the CDR3 reads CASRLGQGYGYTF. The CDR3 DNA reads TGTGCCAGCAGGCTAGGACAGGGCTATGGCTACACCTTC.

This clone was counted a few times. The chain combines TRBV3-1 (or the pseudogene TRBV3-2) with TRBJ1-4; 8 nucleotides line up with TRBD1. The germline V gene encodes CDR1 LGHDT and CDR2 YNNKEL (reference sequence). With V trimmed by 3 bases and J by 6 bases, 6 bases remained unmatched. This CDR3 comprises 15 residues. CDR3 sequence: CASSHGQGWDEKLFF. For the CDR3, the DNA is TGTGCCAGCAGCCACGGACAGGGTTGGGATGAAAAACTGTTTTTT.

The genes are TRBV5-1 and TRBJ1-1, with a tentative D call TRBD1 (6 bases). The CDR3 spans 14 residues. From germline, CDR1 is SGHRS and CDR2 YFSETQ. V lost 0 bases and J 7 bases, leaving 13 bases between the germline ends. CDR3 nucleotide sequence: TGCGCCAGCAGCTTGGTACAGGGTAGGAGTGAAGCTTTCTTT. Its protein is CASSLVQGRSEAFF.

The chain links TRBV6-5 to TRBJ2-7; 7 nucleotides line up with TRBD2. CDR3 length: 13 residues. Trimming removed 6 bases from V and 1 base from J; junction bases left unmatched: 3. Germline CDR1 MNHEY, CDR2 SVGAGI. In DNA form, the CDR3 reads TGTGCCAGCAGGCGGGGGTCTTCCTACGAGCAGTACTTC. It specifies CASRRGSSYEQYF.

The J gene is TRBJ1-2, the V gene TRBV5-4; 12 nucleotides agree with TRBD1. The V gene's germline CDR1 is SGHNT and CDR2 YYREEE (reference sequence). V lost 1 base and J lost 10; bases outside the gene matches: 8. This CDR3 has 15 residues. The CDR3 here is CASSLPLGQGANYTF. The DNA for the CDR3 is TGTGCCAGCAGCTTGCCCCTGGGACAGGGGGCTAACTACACCTTC.

J is TRBJ2-1 and V is TRBV18; 9 bases map to TRBD2. This CDR3 has 15 amino acids. The junction had 12 bases not matched to a gene; V was cut back by 5 bases and J by 10 bases. In germline, CDR1 is KGHSH, CDR2 LQKENI. The CDR3, as DNA: TGTGCCAGCTCAAGGCGGGGGGGCCTTACCCAAGAGCAGTTCTTC. Translating gives CASSRRGGLTQEQFF. Drawing the rest from reference TRBV18 and TRBJ2-1, the complete variable domain is NAGVMQNPRHLVRRRGQEARLRCSPMKGHSHVYWYRQLPEEGLKFMVYLQKENIIDESGMPKERFSAEFPKEGPSILRIQQVVRGDSAAYFCASSRRGGLTQEQFFGPGTRLTVL.

The chain is built from TRBV7-2 and TRBJ1-2; 7 nucleotides agree with TRBD1. The V gene's germline CDR1 is SGHTA and CDR2 FQGNSA. V dropped 1 base and J dropped 5; count of bases not matched to a gene: 1. The CDR3 is 13 amino acids. In nucleotides, the CDR3 is TGTGCCAGCAGCTTAGAGGGGGCATATGGCTACACCTTC. This codes for CASSLEGAYGYTF.

The chain links TRBV3-1 (or the pseudogene TRBV3-2) to TRBJ2-2, with D uncertain. The CDR3 totals 15 residues. V shed 4 bases and J shed 3 bases, with 12 bases lying between them. Germline V gives CDR1 LGHDT, CDR2 YNNKEL (reference sequence). In DNA form, the CDR3 reads TGTGCCAGCAGCCTCAGCGCTAGATACACCGGGGAGCTGTTTTTT. Amino acids: CASSLSARYTGELFF.

DNA of the CDR3: TGTGCCAGCAACCGGCCGGGACAGGGTTTTACCCGTCCAAATGAAAAACTGTTTTTT. It codes for CASNRPGQGFTRPNEKLFF. This chain connects TRBV2 to TRBJ1-4, with TRBD1 matching over 9 bases. The germline V gene has CDR1 SNHLY and CDR2 FYNNEI. Germline trimming cut 7 bases from V and 5 bases from J; bases unmatched to any gene: 20. This CDR3 spans 19 amino acids. Variable domain in full (rest from reference TRBV2 and TRBJ1-4): EPEVTQTPSHQVTQMGQEVILRCVPISNHLYFYWYRQILGQKVEFLVSFYNNEISEKSEIFDDQFSVERPDGSNFTLKIRSTKLEDSAMYFCASNRPGQGFTRPNEKLFFGSGTQLSVL.